A selection of T cell receptor beta chains follows, all from one sample in a study of blood T cell repertoires in COVID-19. This table comes from immunoSEQ multiplex PCR, and its TCRdb copy is limited to in-frame clones, with some not included. The table records 40,000 to 55,000 clones, approximately 90% of them present only once. The sequenced sample was peripheral blood. Source of these receptors: a middle-aged man with active COVID-19. Each CDR3 is given with its conserved first and last residue. Fields, in order: V gene, clone size, D gene, J gene, CDR3 DNA, CDR3 protein. D genes are given only for firm matches. Expanded clones get a size class; other rows say once, few or many, or leave the size out.

TRBV5-1	-	TRBD1	TRBJ1-2	TGCGCCAGCAGCAGGGGACAGGGGACGGATGGCTACACCTTC	CASSRGQGTDGYTF
TRBV4-2	-	TRBD2	TRBJ2-5	TGTGCCAGCAGCCAAGGCGTCCTAGCGGGAGGACCCCAAGAGACCCAGTACTTC	CASSQGVLAGGPQETQYF
TRBV5-6	-	TRBD2	TRBJ2-3	TGTGCCAGCAGCTTCCCTAGCGGTCGAGGCATGGATACGCAGTATTTT	CASSFPSGRGMDTQYF
TRBV19	-	TRBD1	TRBJ1-1	TGTGCCAGTAGTTCGACAGGGGACACTGAAGCTTTCTTT	CASSSTGDTEAFF
TRBV19	few	TRBD1	TRBJ2-4	TGTGCCAGTAGACATACAGGGGGAATAGCCAAAAACATTCAGTACTTC	CASRHTGGIAKNIQYF
TRBV5-4	-	TRBD2	TRBJ2-3	TGTGCCAGCAGCGGGAAGGGACTAGCGGGATTGGCTACGCAGTATTTT	CASSGKGLAGLATQYF
TRBV5-5	few	TRBD1	TRBJ2-2	TGTGCCAGCAGACTCGGACAGGGGATGTACACCGGGGAGCTGTTTTTT	CASRLGQGMYTGELFF
TRBV9	once	-	TRBJ2-5	TGTGCCAGCAGCGTAGATCTGGACAGTCAAGAGACCCAGTACTTC	CASSVDLDSQETQYF
TRBV27	-	-	TRBJ2-7	TGTGCCAGCAGTCTAACCTCGGGGGAGCAGTACTTC	CASSLTSGEQYF
TRBV6-1	-	-	TRBJ1-4	TGTGCCAGCAGTGAAGGGCCGAATGAAAAACTGTTTTTT	CASSEGPNEKLFF
TRBV10-3	-	-	TRBJ2-7	TGTGCCATCAGTGAGACTTCGGACTACTACGAGCAGTACTTC	CAISETSDYYEQYF
TRBV7-9	-	-	TRBJ2-7	TGTGCCAGCAGCTTAGGGCAGGTGGCTCCCTACGAGCAGTACTTC	CASSLGQVAPYEQYF
TRBV18	-	TRBD1	TRBJ1-2	TGTGCCAGCTCTCGACAATCTTACAGGGGGGAAGGCTACACCTTC	CASSRQSYRGEGYTF
TRBV13	-	-	TRBJ2-7	TGTGCCAGCAGCTTAGTCGGCCGGGGGGCGACCTACGAGCAGTACTTC	CASSLVGRGATYEQYF
TRBV7-3	-	-	TRBJ2-1	TGTGCCAGCAGCTCTTCAAGCGATGGGAGTGAGCAGTTCTTC	CASSSSSDGSEQFF
TRBV14	-	TRBD1	TRBJ1-2	TGTGCCAGCAGCCCGTTGACAGGGCCCTATGGCTACACCTTC	CASSPLTGPYGYTF
TRBV18	-	TRBD1	TRBJ1-1	TGTGCCAGCTCACCTTTGGACAGGGGGAACACTGAAGCTTTCTTT	CASSPLDRGNTEAFF
TRBV4-1	-	TRBD1	TRBJ1-4	TGTGCCAGCAGCCAAGTACAGGGGAGTAATGAAAAACTGTTTTTT	CASSQVQGSNEKLFF
TRBV19	-	-	TRBJ1-1	TGTGCCAGTAGTATCGGCTGGGGCGTGACTAACACTGAAGCTTTCTTT	CASSIGWGVTNTEAFF
TRBV7-3	-	TRBD2	TRBJ2-2	TGTGCCAGCAGCCTAAATGCCGCGGGGGTTGGCACCGGGGAGCTGTTTTTT	CASSLNAAGVGTGELFF
TRBV6-6	-	-	TRBJ1-1	TGTGCCAGCAGCCCCCTCAGATTATTTGTGGGGCTTATTATGAACACTGAAGCTTTCTTT	CASSPLRLFVGLIMNTEAFF
TRBV6-6	-	TRBD1	TRBJ2-5	TGTGCCAGCAGGCCCGGACAGGGGGGGAAGACCCAGTACTTC	CASRPGQGGKTQYF
TRBV7-9	few	TRBD1	TRBJ2-4	TGTGCCAGCAGTACAGGGGGGTATGGCATTCAGTACTTC	CASSTGGYGIQYF
TRBV5-5	-	-	TRBJ2-3	TGTGCCAGCAAAGAGGGGGGGTACACAGATACGCAGTATTTT	CASKEGGYTDTQYF
TRBV9	-	TRBD2	TRBJ2-1	TGTGCCAGCAGCGTCACCGGGACTAGATACAATGAGCAGTTCTTC	CASSVTGTRYNEQFF
TRBV11-2	once	-	TRBJ2-1	TGTGCCAGCAGCTTAGAAGGTGAGGGGGATCAGTTCTTC	CASSLEGEGDQFF
TRBV9	once	-	TRBJ1-1	TGTGCCAGCAGCGTAGTTAGGGGGGGTTATACTGAAGCTTTCTTT	CASSVVRGGYTEAFF
TRBV3-1/TRBV3-2	-	-	TRBJ2-4	TGTGCCAGCAGCCAAGATCTGGGGCGACATGCCAAAAACATTCAGTACTTC	CASSQDLGRHAKNIQYF
TRBV7-3	-	-	TRBJ2-1	TGTGCCAGCAGCTTGGGTCGGCACCCGGGTGATGAGCAGTTCTTC	CASSLGRHPGDEQFF
TRBV19	few	-	TRBJ1-6	TGTGCCAGTAGTATCTCGGGGAGCTCACCCCTCCACTTT	CASSISGSSPLHF
TRBV7-2	-	-	TRBJ1-5	TGTGCCAGCAGCTTAGAGGACAGCCTTTATAGCAATCAGCCCCAGCATTTT	CASSLEDSLYSNQPQHF
TRBV7-8	-	-	TRBJ2-3	TGTGCCAGCAGCTTAGTAACGAGCCTGAGCACAGATACGCAGTATTTT	CASSLVTSLSTDTQYF
TRBV6-5	-	-	TRBJ2-1	TGTGCCAGCAGTCTCCGAGGAGTAAATGAGCAGTTCTTC	CASSLRGVNEQFF
TRBV3-1/TRBV3-2	-	TRBD1	TRBJ1-6	TGTGCCAGCAGCCACGGACAGGGAATGAATTCACCCCTCCACTTT	CASSHGQGMNSPLHF
TRBV6-5	-	-	TRBJ1-5	TGTGCCAGCAGTTTTGGAGGGGCCGGACAGCCCCAGCATTTT	CASSFGGAGQPQHF
TRBV3-1/TRBV3-2	-	-	TRBJ1-3	TGTGCCAGCAGCCAAGTTCCTACAGGGTCCGGAAACACCATATATTTT	CASSQVPTGSGNTIYF
TRBV18	-	-	TRBJ1-6	TGTGCCAGCTCACCACCGCGTAAGAATTCACCCCTCCACTTT	CASSPPRKNSPLHF
TRBV14	-	-	TRBJ1-3	TGTGCCAGCAGCCAAGATCCGTATACAAAAGGACAGTGGCGTATCCCGGGAAACACCATATATTTT	CASSQDPYTKGQWRIPGNTIYF
TRBV5-4	-	-	TRBJ2-3	TGTGCCAGCAGCTTGCCCGGGAACACAGATACGCAGTATTTT	CASSLPGNTDTQYF